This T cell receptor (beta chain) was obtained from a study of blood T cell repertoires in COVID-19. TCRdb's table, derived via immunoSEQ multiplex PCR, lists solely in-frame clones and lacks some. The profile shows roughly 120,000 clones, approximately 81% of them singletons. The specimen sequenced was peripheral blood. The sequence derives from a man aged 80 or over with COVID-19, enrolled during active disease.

The CDR3 protein is CASTAAGQGTGNTIYF. Written as DNA, the CDR3 is TGTGCCAGCACGGCGGCAGGACAGGGTACGGGAAACACCATATATTTT. The chain combines TRBV28 with TRBJ1-3; TRBD1 matches 8 bases. Germline CDR1 MDHEN, CDR2 SYDVKM. The CDR3 runs to 16 residues. V shed 7 bases, J shed 4 bases, and the junction held 12 bases outside the gene matches.